This TCR beta chain comes out of a study of T cells in Graves' hyperthyroidism and ophthalmopathy. Study findings and constraints: Model output signaled ophthalmopathy a median approximately 6 months ahead of onset. In the blood, most expanded thyroid clonotypes above 0.001 appeared as well.

Turning to this clonotype: No antigen is known for it.

In patients aged 18 to 65, hyperthyroidism was newly diagnosed, with duration under 2 months. The authors took PBMCs from roughly 9.7 ml fresh peripheral blood. Amplified regions were TCR beta CDR3 sequences from RNA transcripts. In the first-round RT-PCR of the TCR CDR3, the HTBI primer set was used. TCRdb redid the calling of the multiplex PCR reads with MiXCR, one entry per CDR3 protein. The sample lists fewer than 900,000 distinct CDR3 sequences, 15% to 20% seen once, with approximately 15% in the top ten. Germline V gives CDR1 MNHNS, CDR2 SASEGT. V trimming: 10 bases; J trimming: 2 bases; junction bases outside the gene matches: 9. The CDR3 totals 14 residues.

The chain joins TRBV6-1 to TRBJ2-3, with TRBD1 matching over 7 bases. This clonotype was sampled from a woman in her forties or fifties with Graves' hyperthyroidism that later progressed to Graves' ophthalmopathy. The sequenced material came from blood. The CDR3 sequence is CATLTGSYTDTQYF. For the CDR3, the DNA is TGTGCCACCCTGACAGGGTCGTACACAGATACGCAGTATTTT.